The T cell receptor (beta chain) under discussion was sequenced for a study of cytomegalovirus exposure and HLA in healthy donors. Trimming left V 1 base short and J 0 bases short, with 6 bases between. Per germline, CDR1 SGHTA and CDR2 FQGNSA. The CDR3 contains 14 residues. Produced via immunoSEQ multiplex PCR; TCRdb's table is partial and in-frame only. This table has tens of thousands of clones, over 85% appearing once. This receptor was obtained from a woman in her twenties or thirties in good health and CMV-seronegative. Material: PBMCs. This chain joins TRBV7-2 and TRBJ1-1; the D is unclear. Here the CDR3 reads CASSLVAVNTEAFF. In DNA, the CDR3 is TGTGCCAGCAGCTTAGTCGCAGTGAACACTGAAGCTTTCTTT.